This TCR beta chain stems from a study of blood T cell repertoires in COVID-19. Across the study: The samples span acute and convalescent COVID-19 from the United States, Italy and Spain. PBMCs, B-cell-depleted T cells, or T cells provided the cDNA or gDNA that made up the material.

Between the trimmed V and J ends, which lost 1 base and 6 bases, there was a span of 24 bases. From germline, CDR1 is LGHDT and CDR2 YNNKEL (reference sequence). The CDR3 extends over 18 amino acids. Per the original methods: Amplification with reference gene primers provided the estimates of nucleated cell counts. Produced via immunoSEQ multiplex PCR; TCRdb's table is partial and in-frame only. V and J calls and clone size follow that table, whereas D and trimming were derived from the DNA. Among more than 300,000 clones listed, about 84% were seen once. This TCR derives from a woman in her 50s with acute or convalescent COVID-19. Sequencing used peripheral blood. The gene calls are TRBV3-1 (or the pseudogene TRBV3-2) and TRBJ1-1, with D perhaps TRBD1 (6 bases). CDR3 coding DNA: TGTGCCAGCAGCCAAGTGCATGGATGGGGGCGGTTTTTGGCTGAAGCTTTCTTT. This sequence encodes CASSQVHGWGRFLAEAFF.